These 12 T cell receptor beta chains share one sample of origin, sequenced in a study of identical twins. From the 5' RACE reads, TCRdb called clonotypes with MiXCR, one entry per CDR3 protein. The repertoire holds about 200,000 distinct CDR3 sequences, with approximately 9% as singletons. The sequencing input was memory (CD45RO+) T cells sorted from blood. The receptors originated from a woman aged 18-35 years in good health.

This chain uses TRBV7-2 with TRBJ2-5, with D unclear. The CDR3 is 12 amino acids. The ends were cut back, 6 bases at V and 4 bases at J, with 9 bases in the middle. Germline values: CDR1 SGHTA, CDR2 FQGNSA. CDR3 sequence: CASRLRRETQYF. The DNA for the CDR3 is TGTGCCAGCAGATTGCGGCGAGAGACCCAGTACTTC.

Only a few counts were recorded for this clonotype. The rearrangement links TRBV2 to TRBJ1-1; D is perhaps TRBD1 (6 bases). The germline gives CDR1 SNHLY, CDR2 FYNNEI. V was clipped by 6 bases and J by 5 bases, with 13 bases between them. This CDR3 region has 13 residues. CDR3 sequence reads: CASRGTGTTEAFF. Written as DNA, the CDR3 is TGTGCCAGCAGGGGAACCGGGACAACTGAAGCTTTCTTT.

V gene TRBV7-9 combines with J gene TRBJ2-7; TRBD1 or TRBD2 may be the D gene (6 bases each). Looked up from germline, CDR1 is SEHNR and CDR2 is FQNEAQ (reference sequence). V was clipped by 7 bases and J by 5 bases, with 15 bases between them. This CDR3 comprises 13 residues. Written as DNA, the CDR3 is TGTGCCAGCACCTTCTGGGGGGCCGACGAGCAGTACTTC. Its protein product is CASTFWGADEQYF.

V usage is TRBV25-1 and J usage is TRBJ1-1; tentative D call: TRBD1 (5 bases). Deletions cut 3 bases from V and 7 bases from J, with 12 bases between. Germline V gene lookup returns CDR1 MGHDK and CDR2 SYGVNS. The CDR3 covers 13 residues. The CDR3 spells CASSDWGRGEAFF. The CDR3 nucleotides read TGTGCCAGCAGTGATTGGGGGAGAGGTGAAGCTTTCTTT.

This rearrangement joins TRBV6-1 to TRBJ2-5; possible D gene TRBD1, 6 bases. Looked up from germline, CDR1 is MNHNS and CDR2 is SASEGT. V dropped 1 base and J dropped 5 bases, with 17 bases sitting between them. The CDR3 sequence is 16 residues long. In DNA form, the CDR3 reads TGTGCCAGCAGTGAAGGTTATGGGGGCACCAAGGAGACCCAGTACTTC. This encodes CASSEGYGGTKETQYF.

This chain uses TRBV5-1 with TRBJ2-3; D is possibly TRBD2 (7 bases). Germline V gene sequence: CDR1 SGHRS, CDR2 YFSETQ. V was clipped by 6 bases and J by 3 bases, with 17 bases between them. The length of the CDR3 is 15 residues. The CDR3 protein is CASMPTSRGTDTQYF. CDR3 nucleotide sequence: TGCGCCAGCATGCCGACTAGCAGGGGTACAGATACGCAGTATTTT.

This chain uses TRBV2 with TRBJ2-3; the match to TRBD2 covers 12 bases. Trimming cost V 4 bases and J 1 base; bases outside gene matches: 3. There are 16 residues in the CDR3. Germline V gene lookup returns CDR1 SNHLY and CDR2 FYNNEI. The chain's CDR3 is CASSGRTSGGTDTQYF. The DNA of the CDR3 is TGTGCCAGCAGTGGTAGGACTAGCGGGGGCACAGATACGCAGTATTTT.

In this sample, this clonotype turned up many times. This chain uses TRBV20-1 with TRBJ2-1, with D perhaps matching TRBD1 (5 bases). The CDR3 is 12 residues long. The germline V gene has CDR1 DFQATT and CDR2 SNEGSKA (reference sequence). V lost 5 bases, J lost 7 bases, and 12 bases lay in between. The CDR3 sequence: CSAVPGSNEQFF. DNA of the CDR3: TGCAGTGCTGTGCCAGGGTCGAATGAGCAGTTCTTC.

This clonotype was seen at least ten times. V is TRBV4-2 and J is TRBJ2-1; D is uncertain. CDR1 and CDR2 from the germline V gene are LGHNA and YNFKEQ. V lost 0 bases and J lost 2, with 5 bases in between. CDR3 length: 14 residues. CDR3 protein: CASSQDHAYNEQFF. As DNA, the CDR3 is TGTGCCAGCAGCCAAGATCACGCCTACAATGAGCAGTTCTTC.

This clonotype was picked up a small number of times. The chain uses TRBV20-1 and TRBJ2-5, with a tentative D call TRBD1 (6 bases). V lost 0 bases and J 9 bases, leaving 14 bases between the germline ends. Germline assignment: CDR1 DFQATT and CDR2 SNEGSKA (reference sequence). This CDR3 spans 13 amino acids. CDR3 region: CSARDGGLRAQYF. Here the CDR3 DNA reads TGCAGTGCTAGAGATGGGGGCCTCAGGGCCCAGTACTTC.

This clonotype was observed a few times. The V and J genes are TRBV7-9 and TRBJ2-4; D is possibly TRBD2 (7 bases). The CDR3 consists of 17 residues. V was pared by 5 bases and J by 0 bases, with 17 bases between. Germline assignment: CDR1 SEHNR and CDR2 FQNEAQ (reference sequence). The CDR3 region is CASSRTGRDLAKNIQYF. Written as DNA, the CDR3 is TGTGCCAGCAGCCGTACAGGGAGGGACTTAGCCAAAAACATTCAGTACTTC.

A few counts support this clonotype. This chain uses TRBV20-1 with TRBJ1-2; 9 nucleotides match TRBD1. The CDR3 is made up of 12 amino acids. Per germline, CDR1 DFQATT and CDR2 SNEGSKA (reference sequence). J was trimmed by 6 bases and V by 6 bases; bases with no gene match: 5. The CDR3, as DNA: TGCAGTGCCCTAACAGGGGGCAATGGCTACACCTTC. Amino acid sequence: CSALTGGNGYTF.